A single sample gave rise to the 19 T cell receptor beta chains below, sequenced in a study of blood T cell repertoires in COVID-19. Sequencing was performed with immunoSEQ multiplex PCR; in TCRdb, only in-frame clones are kept and a portion is missing. The sample consists of around 300,000 clones, about nine tenths of them appearing once. Sequencing was carried out using PBMCs or T cells enriched from blood (not recorded which). The receptors come from a middle-aged woman who had recovered from COVID-19.

In the case of this clone: This specimen includes other DNA sequences encoding the same CDR3. The DNA of the CDR3 is TGCGCCAGCAGTTTATCGGACACTGAAGCTTTCTTT. Translating it yields CASSLSDTEAFF. The chain has TRBV5-1 and TRBJ1-1; D call uncertain. The CDR3 runs to 12 residues. Trimming left V 5 bases short and J 3 bases short, with 8 bases between. Germline CDR1 and CDR2: SGHRS and YFSETQ.

The chain has TRBV18 and TRBJ1-4; 8 bases align to TRBD1. V gave up 0 bases and J gave up 14 bases; unmatched junction bases: 8. CDR1 KGHSH and CDR2 LQKENI come from the germline V gene. There are 14 residues in the CDR3. CDR3 residues: CASSPPNGQGILFF. The CDR3 DNA reads as TGTGCCAGCTCACCACCGAACGGACAGGGTATCCTGTTTTTT.

The DNA for the CDR3 is TGTGCCAGCAGCGAACAGACAGGAGGATACGAGCAGTACTTC. Protein: CASSEQTGGYEQYF. The chain combines TRBV9 with TRBJ2-7; D possibly corresponds to TRBD1 (6 bases). The ends were cut back, 3 bases at V and 4 bases at J, with 14 bases in the middle. Per germline, CDR1 SGDLS and CDR2 YYNGEE. This CDR3 is 14 amino acids long.

The chain links TRBV25-1 to TRBJ1-5, with D perhaps TRBD1 (6 bases). This CDR3 is built from 15 residues. Germline CDR1 and CDR2: MGHDK and SYGVNS. V was cut by 3 bases and J by 7 bases, with 16 bases left in between. CDR3 DNA sequence: TGTGCCAGCAGTGAGGGCACAGGGATAGGACAGCCCCAGCATTTT. This gives the protein CASSEGTGIGQPQHF. Filled out from reference TRBV25-1 and TRBJ1-5, the complete variable domain reads EADIYQTPRYLVIGTGKKITLECSQTMGHDKMYWYQQDPGMELHLIHYSYGVNSTEKGDLSSESTVSRIRTEHFPLTLESARPSHTSQYLCASSEGTGIGQPQHFGDGTRLSIL.

The chain couples TRBV6-5 to TRBJ1-2, with 8 bases matching TRBD1. V trimming: 6 bases; J trimming: 6 bases; junction bases outside the gene matches: 6. The CDR3 is 13 amino acids. CDR1 and CDR2 from the germline V gene are MNHEY and SVGAGI. The DNA of the CDR3 is TGTGCCAGCAGGCCCGTGGACAGGGATGGCTACACCTTC. Translation: CASRPVDRDGYTF.

This clone was recorded only once. V is TRBV5-1 and J is TRBJ2-7; 7 bases line up with TRBD2. Looked up from germline, CDR1 is SGHRS and CDR2 is YFSETQ. J lost 2 bases, V lost 0 bases, and 5 bases had no gene match. The CDR3 sequence is 15 residues long. The CDR3 DNA reads TGCGCCAGCAGCTTGGAGCTAGCGGACGCCTACGAGCAGTACTTC. Protein product: CASSLELADAYEQYF.

The V call is TRBV14, the J call TRBJ1-1, with 10 nucleotides matching TRBD1. J was trimmed by 3 bases and V by 0 bases; bases with no gene match: 13. The CDR3 extends over 19 amino acids. Germline CDR1 and CDR2: SGHDN and FVKESK. CDR3 sequence: CASSQDRWTGGSIYTEAFF. The CDR3, as DNA: TGTGCCAGCAGCCAAGATCGGTGGACAGGGGGTTCCATCTACACTGAAGCTTTCTTT.

With respect to this clone: Within the sample, other DNA sequences also encode this same CDR3. The chain employs TRBV5-1 and TRBJ2-7; TRBD1 aligns across 8 bases. With 0 bases clipped from V and 3 bases from J, the junction kept 2 bases outside the gene matches. This CDR3 has 14 amino acids. Germline values: CDR1 SGHRS, CDR2 YFSETQ. CDR3 region: CASSLGTGFYEQYF. The CDR3 coding sequence is TGCGCCAGCAGCTTGGGGACAGGGTTCTACGAGCAGTACTTC.

This clone was counted a few times. V usage is TRBV21-1 and J usage is TRBJ2-1; whether TRBD2, the table's D call, matches the DNA was not checked. TRBV21-1 is flagged as a pseudogene. The CDR3 length is 14 residues. The CDR3 spells CASKVRGMGDEQFF. As DNA, the CDR3 is TGTGCCAGCAAGGTACGAGGGATGGGCGATGAGCAGTTCTTC.

This clone has just a few counts. The gene calls are TRBV14 and TRBJ1-3; tentative D call: TRBD1 (5 bases). The CDR3 covers 19 residues. The V gene's germline CDR1 is SGHDN and CDR2 FVKESK. Trimming stripped 3 bases from V and 0 bases from J, with 21 bases between. CDR3 DNA sequence: TGTGCCAGCAGCCACGGGGGAGGGGTGATCAATCACTCTGGAAACACCATATATTTT. Translated, it gives CASSHGGGVINHSGNTIYF.

The chain has TRBV21-1 and TRBJ2-7; TRBD2, the table's D call, lacks a check against the DNA. TRBV21-1 is assigned pseudogene status. The CDR3 is made up of 15 amino acids. CDR3 sequence (DNA): TGTGCCAGCAGCAACGAGCTCCTGGTCTCCTACGAGCAGTACTTC. It is translated as CASSNELLVSYEQYF.

The CDR3 DNA reads as TGTGCCAGCAGTGGGACTAGCGGCCATGAGCAGTTCTTC. Protein product: CASSGTSGHEQFF. J is TRBJ2-1 and V is TRBV12-3 or TRBV12-4; 11 bases fit TRBD2. J was trimmed by 8 bases and V by 5 bases; bases with no gene match: 2. The CDR3 sequence is 13 residues long.

The CDR3 is CASSQGLGFFNTGELFF. The DNA for the CDR3 is TGCGCCAGCAGCCAGGGTCTGGGCTTTTTTAACACCGGGGAGCTGTTTTTT. The rearrangement uses TRBV4-3 and TRBJ2-2; no clear D gene. CDR3 length: 17 amino acids. V was pared by 3 bases and J by 2 bases, with 16 bases between. Germline values: CDR1 LGHNA, CDR2 YSLEER.

This chain connects TRBV29-1 to TRBJ2-5; 11 nucleotides agree with TRBD2. Trimming took 4 bases from V and 4 from J; bases not matched to a gene: 11. The germline gives CDR1 SQVTM, CDR2 ANQGSEA. The CDR3 covers 16 residues. This CDR3 is CSVGSGLAGGGETQYF. CDR3 nucleotides: TGCAGCGTTGGTTCGGGGCTAGCGGGAGGAGGAGAGACCCAGTACTTC.

V gene TRBV3-1 (or the pseudogene TRBV3-2) combines with J gene TRBJ2-2; TRBD2 might be the D (5 bases). The germline gives CDR1 LGHDT, CDR2 YNNKEL (reference sequence). This CDR3 has 17 residues. V shed 3 bases and J shed 2 bases, with 16 bases lying between them. The CDR3 sequence: CASSHGVPIANTGELFF. The CDR3 DNA sequence: TGTGCCAGCAGCCACGGGGTCCCAATTGCCAACACCGGGGAGCTGTTTTTT.

The chain joins TRBV4-3 to TRBJ2-6, with TRBD2 as a possible D gene (6 bases). This CDR3 has 18 residues. Germline assignment: CDR1 LGHNA and CDR2 YSLEER. The V gene lost 4 bases and the J gene lost 0 bases, with 16 bases spanning the gap. The CDR3 coding sequence is TGCGCCAGCAGCCTGAGTGTTCCCGGGAGCTCTGGGGCCAACGTCCTGACTTTC. It is translated as CASSLSVPGSSGANVLTF.

V usage is TRBV12-5 and J usage is TRBJ1-1; a possible D gene is TRBD1 (6 bases). Germline V gene data show CDR1 as LGHNT and CDR2 as FRNRAP. Deletions cut 5 bases from V and 6 bases from J, with 16 bases between. The CDR3 is 14 residues long. The CDR3 is CASGMSGTIPEAFF. CDR3 sequence (DNA): TGTGCTAGTGGTATGTCCGGGACAATCCCTGAAGCTTTCTTT.

The chain links TRBV3-1 (or the pseudogene TRBV3-2) to TRBJ1-6, with TRBD1 matching 7 bases. Germline-derived CDR1 and CDR2 are LGHDT and YNNKEL (reference sequence). The CDR3 extends over 16 amino acids. After removal of 4 bases from V and 6 bases from J, the junction contained 9 bases not matched to a gene. The CDR3 DNA reads TGTGCCAGCAGCCCATATAGGAACAGGGGTAATTCACCCCTCCACTTT. This gives the protein CASSPYRNRGNSPLHF.

The chain joins TRBV5-5 to TRBJ2-3; TRBD1 might be the D (7 bases). The CDR3 contains 14 residues. CDR1 is SGHKS, CDR2 YYEKEE, per germline (reference sequence). The V gene lost 4 bases and the J gene lost 2 bases, with 11 bases spanning the gap. This CDR3 reads CASSQGGLTDTQYF. CDR3 bases: TGTGCCAGCAGCCAGGGGGGTCTCACAGATACGCAGTATTTT.